Below are 7 T cell receptor beta chains sequenced from a single sample in a study of cytomegalovirus exposure and HLA in healthy donors. PCR primers comprised 60 Vbeta and 13 Jbeta primers. TCRdb's table, derived via immunoSEQ multiplex PCR, lists solely in-frame clones and lacks some. The sample shows 150,000 or so clones, roughly 73% of them seen only once. Sequenced input: PBMCs. The receptor source for this set is a man aged 18 to 29 in good health and CMV-seropositive.

The rearrangement links TRBV11-2 to TRBJ2-7; maybe TRBD1 (5 bases). Germline V gene lookup returns CDR1 SGHAT and CDR2 FQNNGV. This CDR3 contains 13 residues. Trimming pared 1 base from V and 7 bases from J, leaving 11 bases between. The CDR3 DNA reads as TGTGCCAGCAGCTTAGTTAGCAAGGGGGAGCAGTACTTC. Translation: CASSLVSKGEQYF. Supplemented by reference TRBV11-2 and TRBJ2-7, the full variable domain reads EAGVAQSPRYKIIEKRQSVAFWCNPISGHATLYWYQQILGQGPKLLIQFQNNGVVDDSQLPKDRFSAERLKGVDSTLKIQPAKLEDSAVYLCASSLVSKGEQYFGPGTRLTVT.

V is TRBV7-9 and J is TRBJ1-3; D unclear. Germline CDR1 SEHNR, CDR2 FQNEAQ (reference sequence). The CDR3 has 17 amino acids. The ends were cut back, 4 bases at V and 0 bases at J, with 16 bases in the middle. CDR3 residues: CASSSLGSPTSGNTIYF. The CDR3, as DNA: TGTGCCAGCAGCTCGTTGGGCTCCCCAACCTCTGGAAACACCATATATTTT.

The gene calls are TRBV28 and TRBJ1-2; D is unclear. The CDR3 has 14 amino acids. The germline CDR1 and CDR2 sequences are MDHEN and SYDVKM. V was trimmed by 3 bases and J by 6 bases, leaving 14 bases between them. CDR3 in amino acids: CASSFMPGSNGYTF. CDR3 nucleotides: TGTGCCAGCAGTTTTATGCCCGGTTCTAATGGCTACACCTTC.

This chain links TRBV6-5 with TRBJ1-5; TRBD1 is a possible D gene (6 bases). The CDR3 runs to 14 residues. V was clipped by 5 bases and J by 4 bases, with 12 bases between them. Germline CDR1 is MNHEY and CDR2 is SVGAGI. The CDR3 here is CASSVRGSNQPQHF. CDR3 DNA: TGTGCCAGCAGTGTCAGGGGTTCTAATCAGCCCCAGCATTTT.

The chain employs TRBV6-4 and TRBJ2-7, with TRBD2 identical over 9 bases. The CDR3 extends over 15 amino acids. The ends lost 5 bases at V and 2 bases at J; junction bases unmatched: 7. The germline CDR1 and CDR2 sequences are MRHNA and SNTAGT. CDR3 nucleotides: TGTGCCAGCAGTCCAATAGCGGGAGCCCCCTACGAGCAGTACTTC. Translating gives CASSPIAGAPYEQYF.

This clone has just one count. Other nucleotide sequences in the sample specify the same CDR3. The V gene is TRBV11-2, the J gene TRBJ2-5, with D unresolved. From germline, CDR1 is SGHAT and CDR2 FQNNGV. CDR3 length: 17 amino acids. V shed 6 bases and J shed 0 bases, with 20 bases lying between them. The CDR3 nucleotides are TGTGCCAGCAGTTTAAGGAGCCGGCGAGCGAACCAAGAGACCCAGTACTTC. This gives the protein CASSLRSRRANQETQYF.

The chain joins TRBV7-8 to TRBJ2-7; D possibly corresponds to TRBD2 (6 bases). V lost 8 bases to trimming and J lost 6 bases, with 17 bases between them. Germline assignment: CDR1 SGHVS and CDR2 FQNEAQ. The CDR3 covers 13 residues. The CDR3 region is CASWTPGDGEQYF. CDR3 DNA: TGTGCCAGCTGGACCCCGGGAGACGGCGAGCAGTACTTC. The whole variable domain, filled in from reference TRBV7-8 and TRBJ2-7, reads GAGVSQSPRYKVAKRGQDVALRCDPISGHVSLFWYQQALGQGPEFLTYFQNEAQLDKSGLPSDRFFAERPEGSVSTLKIQRTQQEDSAVYLCASWTPGDGEQYFGPGTRLTVT.